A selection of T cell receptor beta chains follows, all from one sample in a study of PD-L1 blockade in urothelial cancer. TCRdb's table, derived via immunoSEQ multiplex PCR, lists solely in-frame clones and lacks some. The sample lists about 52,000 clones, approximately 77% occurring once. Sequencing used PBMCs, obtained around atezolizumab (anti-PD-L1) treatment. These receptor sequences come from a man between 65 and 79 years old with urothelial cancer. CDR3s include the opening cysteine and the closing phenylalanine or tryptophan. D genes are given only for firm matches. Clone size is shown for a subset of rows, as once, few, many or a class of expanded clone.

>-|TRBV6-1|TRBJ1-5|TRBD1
CASSPGGSNQPQHF
TGTGCCAGCAGTCCAGGGGGTAGCAATCAGCCCCAGCATTTT
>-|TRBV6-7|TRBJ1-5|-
CASSISNQPQHF
TGTGCCAGCTCTATTAGCAATCAGCCCCAGCATTTT
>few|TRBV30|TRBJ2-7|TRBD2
CAWSVPRTSGLILFYEQYF
TGTGCCTGGAGTGTACCCCGCACTAGCGGGTTAATCCTGTTTTACGAGCAGTACTTC
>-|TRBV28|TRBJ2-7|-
CASSTHWGPISYEQYF
TGTGCCAGCAGTACCCACTGGGGGCCCATCTCCTACGAGCAGTACTTC
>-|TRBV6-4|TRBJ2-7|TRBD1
CAGRDRGYEQYF
TGTGCCGGGCGGGACAGGGGGTACGAGCAGTACTTC
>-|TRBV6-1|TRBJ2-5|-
CASSEGLVRRETQYF
TGTGCCAGCAGTGAAGGGTTAGTAAGGAGGGAGACCCAGTACTTC
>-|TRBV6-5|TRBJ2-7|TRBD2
CASSPGTRRSEQYF
TGTGCCAGCAGTCCCGGGACTAGGCGGTCCGAGCAGTACTTC
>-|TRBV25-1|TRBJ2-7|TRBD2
CASSEYGGLYEQYF
TGTGCCAGCAGTGAATACGGGGGGTTGTACGAGCAGTACTTC
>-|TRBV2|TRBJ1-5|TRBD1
CASSDDRGFQPQHF
TGTGCCAGCAGTGATGACAGGGGATTTCAGCCCCAGCATTTT
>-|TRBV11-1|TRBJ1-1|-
CASSPRRWGAEAFF
TGTGCCAGCAGCCCCCGCCGATGGGGCGCTGAAGCTTTCTTT
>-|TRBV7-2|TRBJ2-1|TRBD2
CASSLEPSGVSYNEQFF
TGTGCCAGCAGCTTAGAACCTAGCGGGGTGAGTTACAATGAGCAGTTCTTC
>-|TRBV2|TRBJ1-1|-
CASEMDRNTEAFF
TGTGCCAGCGAAATGGACAGGAACACTGAAGCTTTCTTT
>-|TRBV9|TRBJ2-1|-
CASSVRDNEQFF
TGTGCCAGCAGCGTTAGAGACAATGAGCAGTTCTTC
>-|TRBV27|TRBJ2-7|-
CASTRLDKGSYEQYF
TGTGCCAGCACCCGATTAGACAAAGGATCCTACGAGCAGTACTTC
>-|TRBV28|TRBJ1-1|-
CASSLSHEGTEAFF
TGTGCCAGCAGTTTGAGCCACGAGGGTACTGAAGCTTTCTTT
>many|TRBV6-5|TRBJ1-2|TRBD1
CASSSDRWHLIIF
TGTGCCAGCAGTTCGGACAGGTGGCACCTTATAATATTC
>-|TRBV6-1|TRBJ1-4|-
CASGTMNNEKLFF
TGTGCCAGCGGCACGATGAATAATGAAAAACTGTTTTTT
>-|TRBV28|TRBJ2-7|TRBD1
CASSLQGAYEQYF
TGTGCCAGCAGCTTACAGGGGGCTTACGAGCAGTACTTC
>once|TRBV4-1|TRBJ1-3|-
CASSQMSPGNTIYF
TGCGCCAGCAGCCAAATGAGCCCTGGAAACACCATATATTTT
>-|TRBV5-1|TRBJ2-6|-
CASSLQPPSGSTGANVLTF
TGCGCCAGCAGCTTGCAACCTCCAAGCGGCAGTACCGGGGCCAACGTCCTGACTTTC
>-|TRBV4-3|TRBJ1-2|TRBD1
CASSQRQGKGYGYTF
TGCGCCAGCAGCCAGAGACAGGGTAAAGGGTATGGCTACACCTTC
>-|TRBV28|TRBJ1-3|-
CASSPGISGNTIYF
TGTGCCAGCAGTCCCGGGATCTCTGGAAACACCATATATTTT